Reported below is one TCR beta chain. Its antigen is unidentified. TCRdb re-called the 5' RACE reads and catalogs CDR3 proteins one per entry, DNA excluded. The data include 350,000 to 500,000 distinct CDR3 sequences; the top ten clones carry approximately 7%. The data were taken from a study of T cells expressing NK-cell markers. Overall study context: The TCR beta repertoires were obtained from sorted CD3+CD56+NKG2C+, CD3+CD56+NKG2C- and CD3+CD56-NKG2C+ T cells.

Broader study findings: Whether expanded NKG2C+ T cell clones were HCMV specific stayed uncertain. These same clonotypes (in several donors) also led the CD3+CD56-NKG2C+ fraction.

This TCR derives from a woman aged 18-69 years in good health. Material for sequencing was blood T cells: a sorted CD56 or NKG2C T cell subset, CD4+ or CD8+ T cells, or bulk PBMC T cells (not recorded which).

CDR3 protein: CSAHPNNEQFF. The rearrangement joins TRBV20-1 to TRBJ2-1. This CDR3 contains 11 residues. The germline CDR1 and CDR2 sequences are DFQATT and SNEGSKA (reference sequence).